The clone carrying this T cell receptor (beta chain) was recorded once. Measured with immunoSEQ multiplex PCR; TCRdb has only the in-frame clones, and not every one. This table holds under 300,000 clones, about nine tenths found once. V lost 6 bases and J 2 bases, leaving 11 bases between the germline ends. The CDR3 has 15 amino acids. Germline-derived CDR1 and CDR2 are SGHTA and FQGNSA. This specimen belongs to a study of blood T cell repertoires in COVID-19. Sequenced: peripheral blood. The chain uses TRBV7-2 and TRBJ2-6, with D unresolved. The TCR was taken from a man in his thirties or forties with COVID-19, enrolled during active disease. The CDR3 nucleotides are TGTGCCAGCAGAGCGACCAAGGCTGGGGCCAACGTCCTGACTTTC. Translated, it gives CASRATKAGANVLTF.